This TCR beta chain was recovered during a study of Graves' ophthalmopathy and Graves' hyperthyroidism. Whole-study results and caveats: Most expanded clonotypes from thyroid (those above 0.001 frequency) were also found in blood.

This clonotype was detected only a few times. Its matching antigen is unknown. The germline gene is not matched at one end of the junction; a read error may be the cause. Amplification of TCR beta CDR3 regions used RNA transcripts. RT-PCR was first run with HTBI primers, then multiplex PCR in a second round. TCRdb reprocessed the multiplex PCR reads via MiXCR and lists one record per CDR3 protein. The table has 230,000 or so distinct CDR3 sequences, around 50% seen once; the top ten hold around 47%. This CDR3 comprises 15 residues. The chain couples TRBV12-3 or TRBV12-4 to TRBJ2-5; 7 nucleotides agree with TRBD2. The sequencing input was peripheral blood. The TCR sequence derives from an adult man with Graves' ophthalmopathy. The DNA of the CDR3 is TGTGCCAGCAGCTTAGCGGGTCTAGCGAGGGAGACCCAGTACTTC. As protein: CASSLAGLARETQYF.